In this sample, the clone carrying this TCR beta chain turned up a few times. The sample is drawn from a study of blood T cell repertoires in COVID-19. Per the original methods: The authors estimated nucleated cell counts from reference gene primer amplification. Sequencing was performed with immunoSEQ multiplex PCR; in TCRdb, only in-frame clones are kept and a portion is missing. V and J calls plus clone size are reproduced from that table; the DNA served to infer D and trimming. The sample has some 250,000 clones; roughly 85% are singletons. The sequence was collected from a woman in her late teens or twenties with acute or convalescent COVID-19. Sequencing input: peripheral blood.

The CDR3 protein is CASSLSTGTEAFF. CDR3 nucleotides: TGTGCCAGCAGCTTAAGTACAGGGACTGAAGCTTTCTTT. This chain connects TRBV7-2 to TRBJ1-1, with D tentatively TRBD1 (6 bases). V was trimmed by 2 bases and J by 5 bases, leaving 9 bases between them. The CDR3 length is 13 residues. CDR1 and CDR2 (germline): SGHTA, FQGNSA.